What follows are 2 T cell receptor beta chains derived from one specimen sequenced in a study of T-cell memory formation after mild COVID-19. MiXCR, run by TCRdb on the 5' RACE reads, gives a single entry per CDR3 protein. The repertoire holds more than 250,000 distinct CDR3 sequences, with roughly 17% as singletons. The material sequenced was PBMCs or a T cell subset sorted from them (not recorded which). These TCRs come from a man younger than 30 who had mild COVID-19 (a few samples of this study predate the infection). Cell type and time point are not known.

This clonotype was observed a few times. The chain couples TRBV5-5 to TRBJ2-2; 9 nucleotides align to TRBD2. The CDR3 consists of 18 residues. Germline loops: CDR1 SGHKS, CDR2 YYEKEE (reference sequence). J gave up 5 bases and V 4 bases, and 15 bases lay outside the gene matches. The CDR3 nucleotides are TGTGCCAGCAGCCCCGGTGGTAGCGGGGGTCTCAGGACCGGGGAGCTGTTTTTT. Its protein product is CASSPGGSGGLRTGELFF.

This chain connects TRBV7-9 to TRBJ2-1, with D tentatively TRBD2 (5 bases). Germline lookup yields CDR1 SEHNR and CDR2 FQNEAQ (reference sequence). The V gene lost 8 bases and the J gene lost 5 bases, with 7 bases spanning the gap. This CDR3 has 11 residues. This chain's CDR3 is CASARDNEQFF. The CDR3, as DNA: TGTGCCAGCGCGAGGGACAATGAGCAGTTCTTC.